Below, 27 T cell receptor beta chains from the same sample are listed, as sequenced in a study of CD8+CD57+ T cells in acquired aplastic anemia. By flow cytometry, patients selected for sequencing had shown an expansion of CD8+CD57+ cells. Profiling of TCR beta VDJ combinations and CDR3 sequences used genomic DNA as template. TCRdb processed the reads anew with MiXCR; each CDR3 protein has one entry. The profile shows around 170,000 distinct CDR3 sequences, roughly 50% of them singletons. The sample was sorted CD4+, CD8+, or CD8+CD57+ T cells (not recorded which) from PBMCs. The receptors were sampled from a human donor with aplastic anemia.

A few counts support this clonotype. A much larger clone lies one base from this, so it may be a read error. Here the CDR3 reads CASSWAVRDTVAFF. CDR3 nucleotide sequence: TGTGCCAGCAGTTGGGCCGTAAGGGACACTGTAGCTTTCTTT. The chain couples TRBV12-3 or TRBV12-4 to TRBJ1-1; the D gene is possibly TRBD1 (6 bases). This CDR3 comprises 14 residues.

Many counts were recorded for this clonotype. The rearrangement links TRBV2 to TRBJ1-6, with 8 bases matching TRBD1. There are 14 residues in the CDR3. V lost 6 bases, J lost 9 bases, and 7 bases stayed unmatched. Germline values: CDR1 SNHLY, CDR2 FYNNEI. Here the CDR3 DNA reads TGTGCCAGCAGCGACGACAGGGGAGGTTCACCCCTCCACTTT. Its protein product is CASSDDRGGSPLHF.

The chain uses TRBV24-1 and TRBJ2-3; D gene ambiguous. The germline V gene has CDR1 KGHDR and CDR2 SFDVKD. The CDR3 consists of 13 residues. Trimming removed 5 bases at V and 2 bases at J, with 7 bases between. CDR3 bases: TGTGCCACCAGTGGAACTGTCACAGATACGCAGTATTTT. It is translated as CATSGTVTDTQYF.

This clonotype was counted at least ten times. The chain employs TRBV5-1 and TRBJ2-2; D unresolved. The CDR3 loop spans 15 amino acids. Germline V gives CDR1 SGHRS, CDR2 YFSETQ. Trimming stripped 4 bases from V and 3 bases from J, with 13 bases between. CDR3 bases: TGCGCCAGCAGCCCGGGTAATACGGACACCGGGGAGCTGTTTTTT. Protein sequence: CASSPGNTDTGELFF.

CDR3 nucleotide sequence: TGCAGTGCTGAGGGGGGTGCATTGGGGGATGAGCAGTTCTTC. Its translation: CSAEGGALGDEQFF. This chain joins TRBV20-1 and TRBJ2-1; D assignment may be TRBD1 or TRBD2 (6 bases each). CDR3 length equals 14 residues. Germline assignment: CDR1 DFQATT and CDR2 SNEGSKA (reference sequence). Trimming stripped 5 bases from V and 8 bases from J, with 19 bases between.

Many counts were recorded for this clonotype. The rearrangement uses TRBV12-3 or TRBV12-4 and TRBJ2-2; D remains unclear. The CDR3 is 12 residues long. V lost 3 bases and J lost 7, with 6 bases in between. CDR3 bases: TGTGCCAGCAGTTTTTCAATCGGGGAGCTGTTTTTT. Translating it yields CASSFSIGELFF.

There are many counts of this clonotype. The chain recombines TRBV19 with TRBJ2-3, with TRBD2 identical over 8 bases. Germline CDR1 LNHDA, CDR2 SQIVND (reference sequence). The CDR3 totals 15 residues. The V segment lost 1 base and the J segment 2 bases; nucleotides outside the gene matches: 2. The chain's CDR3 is CASSIGTSFTDTQYF. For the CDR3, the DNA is TGTGCCAGTAGTATAGGGACTAGCTTCACAGATACGCAGTATTTT. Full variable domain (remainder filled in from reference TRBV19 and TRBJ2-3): DGGITQSPKYLFRKEGQNVTLSCEQNLNHDAMYWYRQDPGQGLRLIYYSQIVNDFQKGDIAEGYSVSREKKESFPLTVTSAQKNPTAFYLCASSIGTSFTDTQYFGPGTRLTVL.

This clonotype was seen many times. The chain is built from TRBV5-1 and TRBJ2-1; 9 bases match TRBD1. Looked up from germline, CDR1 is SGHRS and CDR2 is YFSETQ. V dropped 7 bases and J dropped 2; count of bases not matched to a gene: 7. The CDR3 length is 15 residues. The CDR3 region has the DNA TGCGCCAGCTTTCAGGGACAGGGCACCTACAATGAGCAGTTCTTC. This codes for CASFQGQGTYNEQFF.

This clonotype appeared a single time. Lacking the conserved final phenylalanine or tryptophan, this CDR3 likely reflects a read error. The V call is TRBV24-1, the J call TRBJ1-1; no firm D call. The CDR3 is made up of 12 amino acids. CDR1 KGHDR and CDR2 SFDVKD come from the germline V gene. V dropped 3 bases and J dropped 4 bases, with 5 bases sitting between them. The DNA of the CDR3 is TGTGCCACCAGTGATCAACGCACTGAAGCTTTCCTT. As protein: CATSDQRTEAFL.

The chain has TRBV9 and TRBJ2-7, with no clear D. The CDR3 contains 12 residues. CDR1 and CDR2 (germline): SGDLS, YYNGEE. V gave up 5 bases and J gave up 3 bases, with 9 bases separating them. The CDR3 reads CASSLVRYEQYF. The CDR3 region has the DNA TGTGCCAGCAGTTTGGTGCGCTACGAGCAGTACTTC.

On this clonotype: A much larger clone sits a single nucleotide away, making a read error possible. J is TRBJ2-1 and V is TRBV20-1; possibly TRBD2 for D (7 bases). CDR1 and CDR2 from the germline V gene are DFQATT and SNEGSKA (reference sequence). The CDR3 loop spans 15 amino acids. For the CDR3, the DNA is TGCAGTGCTATAGGGACGGCGGGGGCCTACAATGAGCAGCTCTTC. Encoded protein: CSAIGTAGAYNEQLF.

CDR3 sequence reads: CASSQVGLDNEQFF. The CDR3 nucleotides are TGTGCCAGCAGCCAAGTGGGACTAGACAATGAGCAGTTCTTC. The chain has TRBV3-1 and TRBJ2-1, with 8 positions matching TRBD2. With V trimmed by 1 base and J by 5 bases, 1 base remained unmatched. Germline assignment: CDR1 LGHDT and CDR2 YNNKEL (reference sequence). This CDR3 contains 14 residues.

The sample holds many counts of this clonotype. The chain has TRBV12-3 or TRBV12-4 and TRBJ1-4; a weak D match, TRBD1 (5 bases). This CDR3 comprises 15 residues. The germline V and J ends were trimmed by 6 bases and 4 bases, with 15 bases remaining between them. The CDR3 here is CASRDAGPINEKLFF. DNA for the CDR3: TGTGCCAGCAGGGACGCGGGACCTATTAATGAAAAACTGTTTTTT.

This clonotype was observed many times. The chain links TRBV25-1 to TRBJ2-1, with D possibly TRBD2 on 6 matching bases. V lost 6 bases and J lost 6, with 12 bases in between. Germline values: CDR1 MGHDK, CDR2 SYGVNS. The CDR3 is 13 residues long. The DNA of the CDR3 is TGTGCCAGCAGAAGGGACTTGTCCAATGAGCAGTTCTTC. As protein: CASRRDLSNEQFF.

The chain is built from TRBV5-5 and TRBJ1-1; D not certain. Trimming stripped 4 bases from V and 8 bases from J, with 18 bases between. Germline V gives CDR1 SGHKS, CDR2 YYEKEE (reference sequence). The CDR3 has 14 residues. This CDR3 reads CASSVPGLEREAFF. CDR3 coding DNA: TGTGCCAGCAGCGTACCGGGCCTCGAGAGGGAAGCTTTCTTT.

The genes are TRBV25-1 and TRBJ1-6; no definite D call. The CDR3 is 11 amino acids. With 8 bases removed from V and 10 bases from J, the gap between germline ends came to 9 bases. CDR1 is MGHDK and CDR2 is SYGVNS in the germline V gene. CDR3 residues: CASGSGSPLHF. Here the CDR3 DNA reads TGTGCCAGCGGGTCTGGCTCACCCCTCCACTTT.

In DNA, the CDR3 is TGCAGCCCCGGACAGGGGGCCTACAATGAGCAGTTCTTC. Translation gives CSPGQGAYNEQFF. The chain uses TRBV29-1 and TRBJ2-1; TRBD1 aligns across 10 bases. The CDR3 spans 13 residues. Losses at the gene ends were 8 bases for V and 2 bases for J; bases not matched to a gene: 3. Germline V gene sequence: CDR1 SQVTM, CDR2 ANQGSEA.

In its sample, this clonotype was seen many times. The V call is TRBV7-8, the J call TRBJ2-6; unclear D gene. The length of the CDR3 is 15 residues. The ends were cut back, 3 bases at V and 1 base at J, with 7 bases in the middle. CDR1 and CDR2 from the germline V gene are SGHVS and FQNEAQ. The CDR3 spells CASSLGVSGANVLTF. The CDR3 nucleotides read TGTGCCAGCAGCTTGGGCGTATCTGGGGCCAACGTCCTGACTTTC.

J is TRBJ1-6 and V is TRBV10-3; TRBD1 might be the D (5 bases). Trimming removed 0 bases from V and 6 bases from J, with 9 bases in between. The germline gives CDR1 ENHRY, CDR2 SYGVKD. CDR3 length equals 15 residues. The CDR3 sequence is CAISESDSTNSPLHF. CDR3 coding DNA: TGTGCCATCAGTGAGTCTGACAGCACTAATTCACCCCTCCACTTT.

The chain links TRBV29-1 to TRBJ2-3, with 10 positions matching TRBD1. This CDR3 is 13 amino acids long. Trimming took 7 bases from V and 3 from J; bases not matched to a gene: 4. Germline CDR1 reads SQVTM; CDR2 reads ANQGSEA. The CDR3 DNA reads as TGCAGCGCGGGACAGGGGCGAACAGATACGCAGTATTTT. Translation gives CSAGQGRTDTQYF.

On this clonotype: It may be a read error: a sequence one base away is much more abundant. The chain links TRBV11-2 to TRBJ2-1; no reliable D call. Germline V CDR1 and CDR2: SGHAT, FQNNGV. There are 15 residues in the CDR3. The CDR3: CANSLMSGRNNEQFF. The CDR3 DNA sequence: TGTGCCAACAGCTTAATGTCGGGCAGAAACAATGAGCAGTTCTTC.

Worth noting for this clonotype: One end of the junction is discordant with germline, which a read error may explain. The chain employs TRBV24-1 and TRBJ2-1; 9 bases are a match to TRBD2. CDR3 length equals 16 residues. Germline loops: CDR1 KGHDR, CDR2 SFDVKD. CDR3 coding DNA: TGTGCCACCAGTGACCCTTCTAGCGGGACCTACAGTGAGCAGTTCTTC. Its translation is CATSDPSSGTYSEQFF.

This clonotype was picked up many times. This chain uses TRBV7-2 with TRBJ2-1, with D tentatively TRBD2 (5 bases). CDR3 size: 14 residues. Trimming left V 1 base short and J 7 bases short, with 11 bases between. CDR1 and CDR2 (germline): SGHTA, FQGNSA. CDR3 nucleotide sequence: TGTGCCAGCAGCTTAGGAGGGTATGTGAATGAGCAGTTCTTC. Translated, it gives CASSLGGYVNEQFF.

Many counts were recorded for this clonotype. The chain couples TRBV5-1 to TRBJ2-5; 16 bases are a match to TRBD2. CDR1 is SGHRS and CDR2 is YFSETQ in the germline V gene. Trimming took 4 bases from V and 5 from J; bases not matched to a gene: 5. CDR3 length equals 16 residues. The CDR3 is CASSPGTSGRAETQYF. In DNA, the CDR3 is TGCGCCAGCAGCCCAGGGACTAGCGGGAGGGCGGAGACCCAGTACTTC.

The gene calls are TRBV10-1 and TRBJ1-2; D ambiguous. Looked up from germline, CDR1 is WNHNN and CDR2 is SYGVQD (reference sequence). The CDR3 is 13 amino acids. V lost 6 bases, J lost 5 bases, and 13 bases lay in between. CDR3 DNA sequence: TGCGCCAGCAGACCCGAGGTAGGGTATGGCTACACCTTC. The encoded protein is CASRPEVGYGYTF.

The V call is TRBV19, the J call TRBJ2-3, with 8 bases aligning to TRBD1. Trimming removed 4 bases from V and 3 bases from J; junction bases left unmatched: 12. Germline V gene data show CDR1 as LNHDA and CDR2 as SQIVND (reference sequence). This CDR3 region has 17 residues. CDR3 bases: TGTGCCAGTAGTACCTCCGGCAGGGGGCGACGGACAGATACGCAGTATTTT. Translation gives CASSTSGRGRRTDTQYF. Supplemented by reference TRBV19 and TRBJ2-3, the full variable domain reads DGGITQSPKYLFRKEGQNVTLSCEQNLNHDAMYWYRQDPGQGLRLIYYSQIVNDFQKGDIAEGYSVSREKKESFPLTVTSAQKNPTAFYLCASSTSGRGRRTDTQYFGPGTRLTVL.

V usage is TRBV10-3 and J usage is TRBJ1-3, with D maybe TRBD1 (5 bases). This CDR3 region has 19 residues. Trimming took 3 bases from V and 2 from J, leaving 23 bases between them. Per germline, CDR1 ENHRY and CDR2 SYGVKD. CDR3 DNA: TGTGCCATCAGTGACCCGGAGTCAGGGACCGCGATCACTGGAAACACCATATATTTT. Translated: CAISDPESGTAITGNTIYF.